A selection of T cell receptor beta chains follows, all from one sample in a study of blood T cells in healthy people across ages. TCRdb reprocessed the 5' RACE reads with MiXCR, giving one entry per CDR3 protein. The repertoire holds over a million distinct CDR3 sequences, with around 55% as singletons. Sequenced input: blood. Receptor source: a man aged 18 to 35 in good health. CDR3s include the opening cysteine and the closing phenylalanine or tryptophan. Fields, in order: V gene, CDR3 protein.

TRBV28	CASSPGTSGVHEQYF
TRBV29-1	CSVELAGGINEQFF
TRBV7-8	CACSEVDYNEQFF
TRBV29-1	CSAFDPKISSYNEQFF
TRBV12-5	CASGLASGRVIQETQYF
TRBV2	CASSETGTEAFF
TRBV15	CATSRDGTGIHEQYF
TRBV28	CASTLGQAQPQHF
TRBV9	CASSVEVGWNEQFF
TRBV6-6	CASKSGQGNNEQFF
TRBV29-1	CSISPGGVGYEQYF
TRBV7-9	CASSLVVGPGTVAHEQYF
TRBV29-1	CSGNRGGNEQFF
TRBV12-3/TRBV12-4	CASSLIGPRDTQYF
TRBV4-1	CASKPAGVEEQYF
TRBV4-2	CASSQGLAGEQETQYF
TRBV5-1	CASSLAGGGAGANVLTF
TRBV4-1	CASSHPGTRGEQYF
TRBV28	CASSLAGDNNEQFF
TRBV12-3/TRBV12-4	CASSLGTGRTEKLFF
TRBV12-5	CASGLVGTGSEETQYF
TRBV13	CASSLKTSQETQYF
TRBV24-1	CATSDLTGGTDTQYF
TRBV14	CASSQDNNEQYF
TRBV20-1	CSARALTDPRDTQYF
TRBV7-2	CASSQSSPGLAGVIDTQYF
TRBV5-1	CASSLESTSGTLHF
TRBV12-3/TRBV12-4	CVSSLRGTYEQYF
TRBV29-1	CSVNGGNRDEQFF
TRBV7-2	CASHLGSGYRNEQFF
TRBV7-2	CASSPTGLGSYNEQFF
TRBV7-2	CASSPPGQIFPNYGYTF
TRBV7-2	CASAYKGSGSLPSTDTQYF
TRBV20-1	CSARGLADSYEQYF
TRBV27	CASSLTRGTGNEQYF
TRBV2	CARTILAGEGNEQYF
TRBV2	CASSHGGASGDEQYF
TRBV1	CTSRHKEGFNEETQYF
TRBV6-4	CASSERGRDTEAFF
TRBV5-1	CASSLFGGKGYTF
TRBV20-1	CSAPGRLSGANVLTF
TRBV5-1	CASSLAGPGYQETQYF
TRBV27	CASSLSGTGVSHEQYF